This T cell receptor beta chain was sequenced in a study of immune evolution from preneoplasia to lung adenocarcinoma. Study-level information: HLA loss of heterozygosity: about 7% AIS, approximately 15% MIA, more than 25% ADC, none AAH. Whole-study findings and limits: Top clone share appeared to fall from AAH through AIS, MIA, adenocarcinoma. Highest clonality occurred in KRAS-mutant, not EGFR-mutant or double wild-type, nodules.

As regards this clone: Antigen specificity is unknown.

Clones were read by immunoSEQ multiplex PCR, and TCRdb kept only the in-frame ones, dropping some. The table records under 8,500 clones, about 76% of them present only once. Patients had resection in Japan or China between the mid-2010s and the late 2010s. The junction had 5 bases not matched to a gene; V was cut back by 5 bases and J by 8 bases. This CDR3 has 13 residues. Germline assignment: CDR1 SGHVS and CDR2 FQNEAQ. The source is a person aged 50-59 years with lung adenocarcinoma. The chain employs TRBV7-8 and TRBJ2-2; TRBD2 matches 7 bases. The sequencing input was FFPE invasive lung adenocarcinoma tissue. This CDR3 reads CASSVREGGELFF. The DNA of the CDR3 is TGTGCCAGCAGCGTCAGGGAGGGTGGGGAGCTGTTTTTT. Full variable domain (missing parts from reference TRBV7-8 and TRBJ2-2): GAGVSQSPRYKVAKRGQDVALRCDPISGHVSLFWYQQALGQGPEFLTYFQNEAQLDKSGLPSDRFFAERPEGSVSTLKIQRTQQEDSAVYLCASSVREGGELFFGEGSRLTVL.